This T cell receptor beta chain is from a study of blood T cell repertoires in COVID-19. About the research overall: Sources were T cells, B-cell-depleted T cells, or PBMCs; the material itself was cDNA or gDNA.

Original analysis: For nucleated cells, counts were estimated from reference gene primer amplification. Sequenced by immunoSEQ multiplex PCR; TCRdb stores in-frame clones only, minus some. Clone size and the V and J calls come from that table; the DNA yielded D and trimming. The table records 150,000 to 200,000 clones, 75% to 85% of them present only once. The CDR3 is 18 amino acids. With 3 bases clipped from V and 3 bases from J, the junction kept 10 bases outside the gene matches. The germline V gene encodes CDR1 LNHNV and CDR2 YYDKDF (reference sequence). The receptor was isolated from a woman in her thirties or forties with COVID-19, enrolled during active disease. The sample consisted of peripheral blood. V is TRBV15 and J is TRBJ2-1; the match to TRBD2 covers 11 bases. The CDR3 region is CATSSPMGLAERYNEQFF. The CDR3 bases are TGTGCCACCAGCAGCCCGATGGGACTAGCGGAGCGCTACAATGAGCAGTTCTTC.